Reported below is one TCR beta chain. Its specificity is unknown. This record belongs to a study of cytomegalovirus exposure and HLA in healthy donors. General study points: V segments that were indistinguishable, TRBV6-2 and TRBV6-3 among them, were omitted from analysis. Sequence variants that were highly shared formed a cluster that was likely a sequencing artifact. The classifier reportedly diagnosed cytomegalovirus status with high specificity and sensitivity.

Deletions cut 2 bases from V and 0 bases from J, with 7 bases between. The CDR3 loop spans 15 amino acids. CDR1 and CDR2 (germline): MNHNY, SVGAGI (reference sequence). Primers included in the PCR were 60 Vbeta and 13 Jbeta primers. Only in-frame clones appear in the TCRdb table, and some are missing; sequencing was by immunoSEQ multiplex PCR. This sample has about 170,000 clones; about 80% occur once, and the top ten carry approximately 2.1%. The receptor's source is a woman under 40 in good health and CMV-seropositive. The chain combines TRBV6-6 with TRBJ2-2; D is undetermined. The sequenced material came from PBMCs. DNA of the CDR3: TGTGCCAGCAGTTACGGCCAGACGAACACCGGGGAGCTGTTTTTT. This codes for CASSYGQTNTGELFF.